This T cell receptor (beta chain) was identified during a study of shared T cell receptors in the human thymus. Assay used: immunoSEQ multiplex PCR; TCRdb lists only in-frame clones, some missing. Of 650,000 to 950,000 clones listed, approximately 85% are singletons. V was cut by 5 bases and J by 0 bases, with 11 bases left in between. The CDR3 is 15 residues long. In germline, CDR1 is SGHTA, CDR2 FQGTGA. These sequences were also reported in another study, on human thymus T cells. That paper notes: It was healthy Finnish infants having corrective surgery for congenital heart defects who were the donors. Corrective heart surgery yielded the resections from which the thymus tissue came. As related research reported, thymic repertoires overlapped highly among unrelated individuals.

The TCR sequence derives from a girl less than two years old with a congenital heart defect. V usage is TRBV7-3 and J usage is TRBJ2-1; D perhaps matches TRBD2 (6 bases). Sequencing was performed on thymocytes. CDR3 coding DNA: TGTGCCAGCAGCCCTGAGGACTACTCCTACAATGAGCAGTTCTTC. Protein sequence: CASSPEDYSYNEQFF.